The rows below give T cell receptor beta chains drawn from one sample of a study of blood T cell repertoires in COVID-19. Here immunoSEQ multiplex PCR was the method, and the copy in TCRdb shows in-frame clones only, minus some. The data show about 170,000 clones, with approximately 86% seen just once and over 9.5% held by the top ten. Sequenced sample: peripheral blood. These receptors originate from a woman older than 75 with active or convalescent COVID-19. The CDR3 runs from the conserved cysteine through the conserved F or W. D genes are given only for firm matches. Size is omitted from some rows. Given values are once, few, many or a class for expanded clones.

V gene	clone size	D gene	J gene	CDR3 DNA	CDR3 protein
TRBV5-1	NA	TRBD2	TRBJ2-7	TGCGCCAGCAGGGGCGGGACTAGCGGGGGTTACGAGCAGTACTTC	CASRGGTSGGYEQYF
TRBV15	NA	TRBD2	TRBJ2-3	TGTGCCACCAGCAGAGATCAAGCGGGAGCCACGGATACGCAGTATTTT	CATSRDQAGATDTQYF
TRBV11-2	NA	NA	TRBJ2-5	TGTGCCAGCAGCTTACGTCTATCAGAGACCCAGTACTTC	CASSLRLSETQYF
TRBV2	NA	NA	TRBJ1-2	TGTGCCAGCAGACGGGAGGAGGTTAATGGCTACACCTTC	CASRREEVNGYTF
TRBV5-1	NA	NA	TRBJ1-3	TGCGCCAGCAGCTTGACAGTCTCGGGAGGAAACACCATATATTTT	CASSLTVSGGNTIYF
TRBV6-5	NA	NA	TRBJ2-1	TGTGCCAGCAGAGCCGATTACTATAATGAGCAGTTCTTC	CASRADYYNEQFF
TRBV28	NA	NA	TRBJ1-1	TGTGCCAGCGTAAGGGGTTGGAACACTGAAGCTTTCTTT	CASVRGWNTEAFF
TRBV6-1	NA	NA	TRBJ1-6	TGTGCCAGCAGTGATCTGGGCAGCGGGCGTAATTCACCCCTCCACTTT	CASSDLGSGRNSPLHF
TRBV19	NA	TRBD2	TRBJ2-1	TGTGCCAGTAGTATGGGGGCTAGCGGGAACAATGAGCAGTTCTTC	CASSMGASGNNEQFF
TRBV29-1	NA	TRBD1	TRBJ1-1	TGCAGCGTTCTCCCGACAGGGGCGAACACTGAAGCTTTCTTT	CSVLPTGANTEAFF
TRBV27	NA	NA	TRBJ2-3	TGTGCCACCGCCCCCCGTTTTGGCTCTAGCACAGATACGCAGTATTTT	CATAPRFGSSTDTQYF
TRBV7-3	NA	NA	TRBJ2-3	TGTGCCAGCAGCTTAACTAGTGAAGATACGCAGTATTTT	CASSLTSEDTQYF
TRBV7-9	NA	NA	TRBJ2-3	TGTGCCAGCAGCCCGGTTCCCGGGAGTGCTGTCGGAGATACGCAGTATTTT	CASSPVPGSAVGDTQYF
TRBV27	NA	NA	TRBJ2-7	TGTGCCAGCAGTTTCGACAGGTCAGGTTACGAGCAGTACTTC	CASSFDRSGYEQYF
TRBV15	NA	TRBD2	TRBJ2-3	TGTGCCGTGAGCGCGGGAGGGCCAACAGATACGCAGTATTTT	CAVSAGGPTDTQYF
TRBV20-1	NA	NA	TRBJ1-2	TGCAGTGCTAGTCTAGCGGGGGTCGGGGGCTACACCTTC	CSASLAGVGGYTF
TRBV7-6	NA	TRBD1	TRBJ1-4	TGTGCCAGCAGCGTCGACAGGGCAGGCGGGGACTCAACGTGGGAAAAACTGTTTTTT	CASSVDRAGGDSTWEKLFF
TRBV6-5	NA	TRBD2	TRBJ2-3	TGTGCCAGCAGGAGGACTAGCGGACGCACAGATACGCAGTATTTT	CASRRTSGRTDTQYF
TRBV5-1	NA	NA	TRBJ2-5	TGCGCCAGCAGCCCGCGTTACCAAGAGACCCAGTACTTC	CASSPRYQETQYF
TRBV7-9	NA	NA	TRBJ1-2	TGTGCCAGCAGCTTGTATGCAGCTAACTATGGCTACACCTTC	CASSLYAANYGYTF
TRBV7-9	NA	NA	TRBJ1-1	TGTGCCAGCAGGGACTCCCGGGGCACTGAAGCTTTCTTT	CASRDSRGTEAFF
TRBV4-1	NA	TRBD2	TRBJ2-3	TGCGCCAGCAGCCAAGACAACGGGAGGGCCTACGATACGCAGTATTTT	CASSQDNGRAYDTQYF
TRBV5-8	NA	TRBD1	TRBJ2-5	TGTGCCAGCAGCGGCAGGACAGGAACGGAGACCCAGTACTTC	CASSGRTGTETQYF
TRBV28	NA	NA	TRBJ1-1	TGTGCCAGCAGTCCTCGTTCTTCTGAAGCTTTCTTT	CASSPRSSEAFF
TRBV5-1	once	TRBD1	TRBJ1-2	TGCGCCAGCAGGGCCGGGACAGGAGAAAACTATGGCTACACCTTC	CASRAGTGENYGYTF
TRBV7-3	NA	TRBD2	TRBJ2-1	TGTGCCAGCAGCTTAAGAACTAGCGGGAGAAATGAGCAGTTCTTC	CASSLRTSGRNEQFF
TRBV28	NA	NA	TRBJ2-7	TGTGCCAGCAGCAACCCCCCCAGGGCCACCTACGAGCAGTACTTC	CASSNPPRATYEQYF
TRBV27	NA	NA	TRBJ1-1	TGTGCCAGCAGTTTATCGACACCGAACACTGAAGCTTTCTTT	CASSLSTPNTEAFF
TRBV19	NA	TRBD1	TRBJ1-2	TGTGCCAGTAGTGACCCGGGACAGGGCCGAGAGCGGGGCTATGGCTACACCTTC	CASSDPGQGRERGYGYTF
TRBV19	NA	NA	TRBJ1-3	TGTGCCAGTAGTCTGGGGACAACTAGATCTGGAAACACCATATATTTT	CASSLGTTRSGNTIYF
TRBV30	NA	TRBD2	TRBJ2-1	TGTGCCTGGACTAGCGGGAGGTACAATGAGCAGTTCTTC	CAWTSGRYNEQFF
TRBV6-2/TRBV6-3	NA	NA	TRBJ1-5	TGTGCCAGCAGTGACTTAGGCAATCAGCCCCAGCATTTT	CASSDLGNQPQHF
TRBV25-1	NA	TRBD2	TRBJ2-1	TGTGCCAGCAGTGGTCGACTAGCGGGAGGGTACAATGAGCAGTTCTTC	CASSGRLAGGYNEQFF